The following is a TCR beta chain sequence with its context. Antigen unknown. The repertoire was sequenced with immunoSEQ multiplex PCR; TCRdb's copy has only in-frame clones and lacks some. This table has a few hundred thousand clones, 80% to 90% appearing once. The V end lost 0 bases, the J end lost 4 bases, and 13 bases lay between the germline ends. The CDR3 has 16 residues. Germline V gives CDR1 LGHDT, CDR2 YNNKEL (reference sequence). The entry originates in a study of Ad26.COV2.S vaccination and SARS-CoV-2 variants. Broader study findings: Greater spike-specific TCR breadth was seen in vaccine recipients than in placebo recipients.

The sample's treatment: 15 to 20 received Ad26.COV2.S at low or high dose, single or two shots; roughly five received placebo; per-sample allocation not given. Day 63 following the first vaccine or placebo injection was when the samples were taken. Whoever gave the sample was an adult aged 18-55 years in Boston. The sequencing here drew on peripheral blood, taken in a trial of Ad26.COV2.S vaccine versus placebo. The chain has TRBV3-1 (or the pseudogene TRBV3-2) and TRBJ1-3, with D maybe TRBD1 (5 bases). The TCR was taken from a person between 18 and 59 years old who received the Ad26.COV2.S COVID-19 vaccine or a placebo. The CDR3 protein is CASSQDQEGSGNTIYF. In DNA form, the CDR3 reads TGTGCCAGCAGCCAAGATCAGGAGGGGAGCGGAAACACCATATATTTT.